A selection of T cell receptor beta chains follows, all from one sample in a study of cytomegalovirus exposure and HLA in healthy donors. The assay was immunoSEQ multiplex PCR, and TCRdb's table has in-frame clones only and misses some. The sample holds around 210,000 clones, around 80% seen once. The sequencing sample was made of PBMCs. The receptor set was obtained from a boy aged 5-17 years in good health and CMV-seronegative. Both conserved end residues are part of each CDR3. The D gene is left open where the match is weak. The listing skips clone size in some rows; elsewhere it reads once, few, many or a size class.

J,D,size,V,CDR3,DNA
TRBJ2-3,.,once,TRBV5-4,CASSTGPEPDTQYF,TGTGCCAGCAGCACAGGACCCGAGCCAGATACGCAGTATTTT
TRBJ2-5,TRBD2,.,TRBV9,CASSVDAGVQETQYF,TGTGCCAGCAGCGTAGATGCGGGGGTCCAAGAGACCCAGTACTTC
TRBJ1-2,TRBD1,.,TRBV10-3,CAIIAPGQAGGYTF,TGTGCCATCATAGCCCCCGGACAGGCGGGAGGCTACACCTTC
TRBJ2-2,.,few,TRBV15,CATSRDQSGNTGELFF,TGTGCCACCAGCAGAGATCAGTCAGGGAACACCGGGGAGCTGTTTTTT
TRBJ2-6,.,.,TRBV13,CASSPAPSSGANVLTF,TGTGCCAGCTCGCCCGCACCGAGCTCTGGGGCCAACGTCCTGACTTTC
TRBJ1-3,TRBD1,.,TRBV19,CASSTGQGSGNTIYF,TGTGCCAGTAGTACCGGACAGGGCTCTGGAAACACCATATATTTT
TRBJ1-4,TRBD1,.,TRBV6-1,CASSEPGTGSYEKLFF,TGTGCCAGCAGTGAACCCGGGACAGGGTCTTATGAAAAACTGTTTTTT
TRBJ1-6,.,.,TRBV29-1,CSGQNSPLHF,TGCAGCGGACAAAATTCACCCCTCCACTTT
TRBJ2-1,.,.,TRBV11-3,CASSFEGALPYNEQFF,TGTGCCAGCAGCTTCGAGGGAGCTCTACCCTACAATGAGCAGTTCTTC
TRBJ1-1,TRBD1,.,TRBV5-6,CASSRQGATEAFF,TGTGCCAGCAGCCGTCAGGGGGCCACTGAAGCTTTCTTT
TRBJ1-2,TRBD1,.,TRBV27,CASSPQDRVDGYTF,TGTGCCAGCAGTCCACAGGACAGGGTGGATGGCTACACCTTC
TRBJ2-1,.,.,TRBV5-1,CATTDSYNEQFF,TGCGCCACCACGGACAGCTACAATGAGCAGTTCTTC
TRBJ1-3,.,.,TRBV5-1,CASSLDIGNTIYF,TGCGCCAGCAGCTTGGACATAGGAAACACCATATATTTT
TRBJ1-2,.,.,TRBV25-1,CASGVTGLDYGYTF,TGTGCCAGCGGCGTAACAGGGTTAGACTATGGCTACACCTTC
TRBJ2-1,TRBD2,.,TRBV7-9,CASSLVLAGANEQFF,TGTGCCAGCAGCTTAGTACTAGCGGGGGCCAATGAGCAGTTCTTC